These 23 T cell receptor beta chains were all obtained from the same sample, sequenced in a study of response to subunit inactivated influenza vaccine. Via MiXCR, TCRdb re-called the RT-PCR reads, giving one row per CDR3 protein. This sample has hundreds of thousands of distinct CDR3 sequences; around 18% occur once, and the top ten carry about 11%. The specimen comprised PBMCs from blood, sampled 4 to 6 days after vaccination. These receptors all stem from a man aged 45-60 years who received an inactivated influenza vaccine.

This clonotype was seen a handful of times. One end of the junction is discordant with germline, which a read error may explain. The V gene is TRBV29-1, the J gene TRBJ2-3, with no clear D. Germline lookup yields CDR1 SQVTM and CDR2 ANQGSEA. CDR3 size: 12 residues. CDR3 loop: CSVGVYGDMQYF. The CDR3 nucleotides are TGCAGCGTTGGGGTTTATGGGGATATGCAGTATTTT.

The CDR3 here is CASNPGLAGPAEQYF. CDR3 nucleotides: TGTGCCAGCAACCCGGGACTAGCGGGGCCTGCGGAGCAGTACTTC. The chain couples TRBV12-3 or TRBV12-4 to TRBJ2-7; 13 bases map to TRBD2. With 7 bases clipped from V and 7 bases from J, the junction kept 10 bases outside the gene matches. The CDR3 is 15 residues long.

V usage is TRBV3-1 and J usage is TRBJ2-1; 8 bases map to TRBD1. Germline V lookup: CDR1 LGHDT, CDR2 YNNKEL (reference sequence). The trim removed 5 bases at V and 2 bases at J, leaving 5 bases unmatched. This CDR3 contains 15 residues. CDR3 in DNA: TGTGCCAGCAGCTGGACAGGGAAGCCCTACAATGAGCAGTTCTTC. Translating it yields CASSWTGKPYNEQFF.

This chain joins TRBV5-1 and TRBJ2-1; perhaps D is TRBD1 or TRBD2 (5 bases each). Trimming took 2 bases from V and 8 from J, leaving 17 bases between them. The CDR3 has 15 amino acids. Germline V CDR1 and CDR2: SGHRS, YFSETQ. The chain's CDR3 is CASSFWGSRSDEQFF. As DNA, the CDR3 is TGCGCCAGCAGCTTTTGGGGGTCCCGCAGCGATGAGCAGTTCTTC. The entire variable domain, with the rest obtained from reference TRBV5-1 and TRBJ2-1, is as follows: KAGVTQTPRYLIKTRGQQVTLSCSPISGHRSVSWYQQTPGQGLQFLFEYFSETQRNKGNFPGRFSGRQFSNSRSEMNVSTLELGDSALYLCASSFWGSRSDEQFFGPGTRLTVL.

The J gene is TRBJ2-2, the V gene TRBV9; TRBD1 matches 8 bases. From germline, CDR1 is SGDLS and CDR2 YYNGEE. The CDR3 extends over 19 amino acids. J gave up 0 bases and V 3 bases, and 13 bases lay outside the gene matches. CDR3 DNA: TGTGCCAGCAGCGCCAGGGGGCGGGTTCCTTATGCGAACACCGGGGAGCTGTTTTTT. Protein: CASSARGRVPYANTGELFF.

This clonotype occurred a few times. The rearrangement joins TRBV4-3 to TRBJ2-7; 9 nucleotides align to TRBD1. Germline loops: CDR1 LGHNA, CDR2 YSLEER. The junction had 8 bases not matched to a gene; V was cut back by 4 bases and J by 7 bases. This CDR3 comprises 14 residues. CDR3 nucleotide sequence: TGCGCCAGCAGCCGAGGACAGGGGTATGGGGAGCAGTACTTC. Protein product: CASSRGQGYGEQYF.

V and J are TRBV24-1 and TRBJ2-7; either TRBD1 or TRBD2 may fit D (5 bases each). The ends were cut back, 4 bases at V and 3 bases at J, with 15 bases in the middle. Germline V CDR1 and CDR2: KGHDR, SFDVKD. This CDR3 has 15 amino acids. CDR3 sequence reads: CATSDDRDGHYEQYF. CDR3 DNA sequence: TGTGCCACCAGTGACGACCGGGACGGGCACTACGAGCAGTACTTC.

There are a few counts of this clonotype. The chain recombines TRBV4-1 with TRBJ2-1, with 8 bases that match TRBD2. The CDR3 covers 16 residues. V was clipped by 4 bases and J by 2 bases; unmatched bases: 7. The germline gives CDR1 MGHRA, CDR2 YSYEKL. CDR3 bases: TGCGCCAGCAGCCCTTATACTAGCGGACCCTACAATGAGCAGTTCTTC. Translated: CASSPYTSGPYNEQFF.

This clonotype was detected ten times or more. V usage is TRBV7-3 and J usage is TRBJ2-3; D gene unclear. Germline loops: CDR1 SGHTA, CDR2 FQGTGA. CDR3 length: 14 amino acids. V lost 5 bases to trimming and J lost 6 bases, with 15 bases between them. CDR3 coding DNA: TGTGCCAGCAGCCCCGGTAGTAATGCGGATACGCAGTATTTT. Translation: CASSPGSNADTQYF.

This clonotype appeared a few times. The chain uses TRBV20-1 and TRBJ2-1; 9 bases are a match to TRBD2. This CDR3 spans 15 amino acids. Germline V gene sequence: CDR1 DFQATT, CDR2 SNEGSKA (reference sequence). With V trimmed by 5 bases and J by 4 bases, 9 bases remained unmatched. The CDR3 region has the DNA TGCAGTGCTGTGGGTTCTAGCGGGATGTACAATGAGCAGTTCTTC. This encodes CSAVGSSGMYNEQFF.

This rearrangement joins TRBV12-3 or TRBV12-4 to TRBJ2-7; no firm D call. V was trimmed by 5 bases and J by 3 bases, leaving 17 bases between them. CDR3 length: 15 residues. The CDR3 spells CASSRTVTLFYEQYF. As DNA, the CDR3 is TGTGCCAGCAGTCGCACGGTTACTTTGTTCTACGAGCAGTACTTC.

This clonotype was seen only a few times. The V and J genes are TRBV4-3 and TRBJ2-7; 11 nucleotides line up with TRBD2. The CDR3 runs 17 residues. Germline loops: CDR1 LGHNA, CDR2 YSLEER. After removal of 3 bases from V and 6 bases from J, the junction contained 13 bases not matched to a gene. CDR3 bases: TGCGCCAGCAGCCAGAGGACTAGCGGGTTCGGGGCGGGCGAGCAGTACTTC. The encoded protein is CASSQRTSGFGAGEQYF.

This clonotype has more than one count but fewer than ten. The rearrangement uses TRBV5-6 and TRBJ2-1; D remains ambiguous. The CDR3 sequence is 15 residues long. Germline lookup yields CDR1 SGHDT and CDR2 YYEEEE. The V and J ends lost 5 bases and 0 bases respectively, with 12 bases between them. The DNA for the CDR3 is TGTGCCAGCAGACCGACCCAAAGCTCCTACAATGAGCAGTTCTTC. Translation gives CASRPTQSSYNEQFF.

This clonotype has just a few counts. The rearrangement uses TRBV4-1 and TRBJ2-1; D uncertain. The germline CDR1 and CDR2 sequences are MGHRA and YSYEKL. This CDR3 has 14 amino acids. The germline V and J ends were trimmed by 2 bases and 6 bases, with 11 bases remaining between them. The CDR3 DNA reads as TGCGCCAGCAGCCAATCCCTCGAATCCAATGAGCAGTTCTTC. It yields the protein CASSQSLESNEQFF.

This clonotype appeared a few times. This sequence joins TRBV20-1 and TRBJ1-2, with D uncertain. Trimming took off 4 bases at V and 5 bases at J, with 14 bases between the two ends. Per germline, CDR1 DFQATT and CDR2 SNEGSKA (reference sequence). This CDR3 is 13 amino acids long. CDR3 sequence reads: CSAMPQLTYGYTF. DNA of the CDR3: TGCAGTGCTATGCCCCAGCTAACGTATGGCTACACCTTC.

This clonotype was counted a few times. J is TRBJ2-3 and V is TRBV14, with no clear D. This CDR3 has 12 amino acids. Trimming shortened V by 2 bases and J by 5 bases, and 5 bases separated the two germline ends. Germline loops: CDR1 SGHDN, CDR2 FVKESK. The CDR3 DNA reads as TGTGCCAGCAGCCAATGGCAAGATACGCAGTATTTT. Amino acids: CASSQWQDTQYF.

The V call is TRBV20-1, the J call TRBJ1-1, with 8 bases identical to TRBD1. The CDR3 spans 15 residues. J was trimmed by 5 bases and V by 0 bases; bases with no gene match: 8. CDR1 and CDR2 (germline): DFQATT, SNEGSKA (reference sequence). CDR3 protein: CSARDPGGGGTEAFF. DNA for the CDR3: TGCAGTGCTAGAGATCCAGGGGGCGGAGGGACTGAAGCTTTCTTT.

The gene calls are TRBV5-6 and TRBJ2-1; TRBD1 is a possible D gene (6 bases). Germline V lookup: CDR1 SGHDT, CDR2 YYEEEE. The germline V and J ends were trimmed by 7 bases and 2 bases, with 7 bases remaining between them. The CDR3 runs to 12 residues. The DNA of the CDR3 is TGTGCCAGCCGGGACACCTACAATGAGCAGTTCTTC. Translating gives CASRDTYNEQFF.

The sample holds many counts of this clonotype. The chain uses TRBV20-1 and TRBJ2-3, with 11 bases fitting TRBD2. Germline values: CDR1 DFQATT, CDR2 SNEGSKA (reference sequence). V gave up 6 bases and J gave up 4 bases; unmatched junction bases: 9. The CDR3 runs to 15 residues. The CDR3 loop is CSAQMTSGISDTQYF. The CDR3 DNA sequence: TGCAGTGCCCAAATGACTAGCGGGATTTCAGATACGCAGTATTTT.

The chain couples TRBV25-1 to TRBJ1-2; D perhaps matches TRBD1 (5 bases). The germline CDR1 and CDR2 sequences are MGHDK and SYGVNS. Trimming took 3 bases from V and 8 from J, leaving 13 bases between them. The CDR3 covers 13 residues. Here the CDR3 reads CASSERDQRGYTF. The CDR3 DNA reads TGTGCCAGCAGTGAGCGGGACCAGAGGGGCTACACCTTC.

The chain couples TRBV5-1 to TRBJ2-5; 12 bases are shared with TRBD2. The germline V gene encodes CDR1 SGHRS and CDR2 YFSETQ. The CDR3 loop spans 14 amino acids. Trimming took 7 bases from V and 5 from J; bases not matched to a gene: 6. In nucleotides, the CDR3 is TGCGCCAGCCGAAGCACTAGCGGGGGGGAGACCCAGTACTTC. Protein: CASRSTSGGETQYF.

This clonotype showed up just a few times. Here the CDR3 DNA reads TGTGCCAGCCACCACTCGACAGTATCACAAGAGACCCAGTACTTC. Protein sequence: CASHHSTVSQETQYF. J is TRBJ2-5 and V is TRBV2; weak D call: TRBD1 (5 bases). CDR1 is SNHLY, CDR2 FYNNEI, per germline. With 8 bases removed from V and 2 bases from J, the gap between germline ends came to 18 bases. This CDR3 contains 15 residues.

This clonotype was observed a single time. The chain carries TRBV7-2 and TRBJ2-7; D is ambiguous. Trimming stripped 4 bases from V and 2 bases from J, with 9 bases between. Germline CDR1 reads SGHTA; CDR2 reads FQGNSA. The CDR3 consists of 13 residues. The CDR3 bases are TGTGCCAGCAGCTCTTCGAAACCCTACGAGCAGTACTTC. Its translation is CASSSSKPYEQYF.